Listed below are T cell receptor beta chains from one sample, sequenced in a study of blood T cell repertoires in COVID-19. Sequencing used immunoSEQ multiplex PCR; TCRdb keeps in-frame clones, though not all of them. The data show under 300,000 clones, 65% to 90% seen once. The sequenced sample consisted of peripheral blood. The receptors shown here come from a human donor in a cohort sampled during active COVID-19. Each CDR3 is given with its conserved first and last residue. The D gene is left open where the match is weak. A clone size is listed for some rows: how often the clone was seen (once, few, many), or a class if it is expanded.

D: -
V: TRBV6-5
size: -
J: TRBJ2-6
CDR3: CASAEGGANVLTF
DNA: TGTGCCAGCGCTGAGGGAGGGGCCAACGTCCTGACTTTC

D: -
V: TRBV28
size: -
J: TRBJ2-2
CDR3: CASRAREAGELFF
DNA: TGTGCCAGCAGAGCCAGGGAAGCCGGGGAGCTGTTTTTT

D: -
V: TRBV28
size: -
J: TRBJ2-7
CDR3: CASTDPRTFEQYF
DNA: TGTGCCAGCACCGACCCCAGGACATTCGAGCAGTACTTC

D: -
V: TRBV2
size: -
J: TRBJ2-2
CDR3: CASTRTNTGELFF
DNA: TGTGCCAGCACTCGTACGAACACCGGGGAGCTGTTTTTT

D: -
V: TRBV6-1
size: -
J: TRBJ2-1
CDR3: CASSDSGRVPYNEQFF
DNA: TGTGCCAGCAGTGATTCGGGCAGGGTCCCCTACAATGAGCAGTTCTTC

D: TRBD2
V: TRBV7-2
size: few
J: TRBJ2-2
CDR3: CASELSPSGSTGELFF
DNA: TGTGCCAGCGAGCTTAGCCCCAGCGGGAGCACCGGGGAGCTGTTTTTT

D: -
V: TRBV5-4
size: -
J: TRBJ2-7
CDR3: CASSLSQGIMYEQYF
DNA: TGTGCCAGCAGCTTGTCACAGGGCATCATGTACGAGCAGTACTTC

D: TRBD2
V: TRBV29-1
size: -
J: TRBJ2-1
CDR3: CSVGGGNNEQFF
DNA: TGCAGCGTTGGGGGGGGTAACAATGAGCAGTTCTTC

D: TRBD2
V: TRBV28
size: -
J: TRBJ2-7
CDR3: CASSLGASGRMLEQYF
DNA: TGTGCCAGCAGTTTAGGCGCTAGCGGGAGGATGCTCGAGCAGTACTTC

D: -
V: TRBV7-8
size: -
J: TRBJ2-5
CDR3: CASSPQETQYF
DNA: TGTGCCAGCAGCCCGCAAGAGACCCAGTACTTC

D: -
V: TRBV5-1
size: -
J: TRBJ2-7
CDR3: CASSLERRPWEEQYF
DNA: TGCGCCAGCAGCTTGGAGCGGAGGCCTTGGGAAGAGCAGTACTTC

D: -
V: TRBV3-1/TRBV3-2
size: -
J: TRBJ2-3
CDR3: CASSFSWEDTQYF
DNA: TGTGCCAGCAGCTTTAGCTGGGAGGATACGCAGTATTTT

D: -
V: TRBV3-1/TRBV3-2
size: -
J: TRBJ1-1
CDR3: CASSQGDTEAFF
DNA: TGTGCCAGCAGCCAAGGCGACACTGAAGCTTTCTTT

D: TRBD1
V: TRBV2
size: -
J: TRBJ1-5
CDR3: CASSEWGTGFQPQHF
DNA: TGTGCCAGCAGTGAGTGGGGGACAGGGTTTCAGCCCCAGCATTTT

D: -
V: TRBV5-6
size: -
J: TRBJ1-2
CDR3: CASSPAVTNYGYTF
DNA: TGTGCCAGTTCACCTGCAGTAACTAACTATGGCTACACCTTC

D: -
V: TRBV12-3/TRBV12-4
size: -
J: TRBJ2-2
CDR3: CASSQGTGELFF
DNA: TGTGCCAGCAGCCAGGGAACCGGGGAGCTGTTTTTT

D: -
V: TRBV27
size: -
J: TRBJ1-5
CDR3: CASSLSAAENQPQHF
DNA: TGTGCCAGCAGTTTATCGGCGGCAGAGAATCAGCCCCAGCATTTT

D: -
V: TRBV3-1/TRBV3-2
size: -
J: TRBJ1-3
CDR3: CASSQETGFGGNTIYF
DNA: TGTGCCAGCAGCCAAGAGACAGGCTTTGGTGGAAACACCATATATTTT

D: -
V: TRBV7-8
size: -
J: TRBJ1-5
CDR3: CASSLASGGHQPQHF
DNA: TGTGCCAGCAGCTTAGCGTCGGGGGGCCATCAGCCCCAGCATTTT

D: -
V: TRBV18
size: -
J: TRBJ1-5
CDR3: CASSPVPSEGLSNQPQHF
DNA: TGTGCCAGCTCACCGGTTCCCAGTGAGGGACTAAGCAATCAGCCCCAGCATTTT

D: TRBD1
V: TRBV30
size: -
J: TRBJ1-2
CDR3: CAWSAPDRGQYGYTF
DNA: TGTGCCTGGAGTGCCCCGGACAGGGGCCAATATGGCTACACCTTC

D: -
V: TRBV18
size: -
J: TRBJ1-4
CDR3: CASSPVQELNEKLFF
DNA: TGTGCCAGCTCACCGGTACAGGAGCTTAATGAAAAACTGTTTTTT

D: -
V: TRBV2
size: -
J: TRBJ2-3
CDR3: CASSMDRLADTQYF
DNA: TGTGCCAGCAGTATGGACAGACTGGCAGATACGCAGTATTTT

D: TRBD2
V: TRBV6-1
size: -
J: TRBJ2-1
CDR3: CASSEGGSSSYNEQFF
DNA: TGTGCCAGCAGTGAAGGCGGGAGTAGCTCCTACAATGAGCAGTTCTTC

D: TRBD2
V: TRBV2
size: -
J: TRBJ2-1
CDR3: CASSEASGSFTEQFF
DNA: TGTGCCAGCAGTGAGGCTAGCGGGAGTTTTACTGAGCAGTTCTTC

D: -
V: TRBV6-6
size: -
J: TRBJ1-1
CDR3: CASSLEGLGTEAFF
DNA: TGTGCCAGCAGTCTGGAGGGGCTGGGCACTGAAGCTTTCTTT

D: -
V: TRBV27
size: few
J: TRBJ1-3
CDR3: CASSSGGVRNTIYF
DNA: TGTGCCAGCAGTTCCGGCGGGGTCAGGAACACCATATATTTT

D: -
V: TRBV12-3/TRBV12-4
size: -
J: TRBJ2-1
CDR3: CASMDPGNEQFF
DNA: TGTGCCAGCATGGACCCGGGGAATGAGCAGTTCTTC

D: -
V: TRBV6-5
size: -
J: TRBJ2-1
CDR3: CASSSLLLGNEQFF
DNA: TGTGCCAGCAGTTCTCTCTTACTAGGGAATGAGCAGTTCTTC

D: TRBD1
V: TRBV9
size: -
J: TRBJ1-2
CDR3: CASSVAGGLNYGYTF
DNA: TGTGCCAGCAGCGTAGCAGGGGGATTGAACTATGGCTACACCTTC

D: TRBD2
V: TRBV28
size: -
J: TRBJ2-1
CDR3: CASSGTSVNNEQFF
DNA: TGTGCCAGCAGTGGGACTAGCGTTAACAATGAGCAGTTCTTC

D: TRBD2
V: TRBV28
size: few
J: TRBJ2-7
CDR3: CASRPSLAGTYEQYF
DNA: TGTGCCAGCAGGCCCTCACTAGCGGGAACCTACGAGCAGTACTTC

D: TRBD1
V: TRBV25-1
size: -
J: TRBJ1-2
CDR3: CASSQGGTMWNNYGYTF
DNA: TGTGCCAGCAGTCAGGGGGGAACTATGTGGAACAACTATGGCTACACCTTC

D: -
V: TRBV4-1
size: once
J: TRBJ2-4
CDR3: CASMAVGGKNIQYF
DNA: TGCGCCAGCATGGCGGTTGGAGGCAAAAACATTCAGTACTTC

D: -
V: TRBV29-1
size: -
J: TRBJ2-7
CDR3: CSVAKQGTYEQYF
DNA: TGCAGCGTTGCAAAACAGGGAACCTACGAGCAGTACTTC

D: -
V: TRBV6-5
size: -
J: TRBJ2-3
CDR3: CASSTTPSLTDTQYF
DNA: TGTGCCAGCAGTACGACACCCTCCTTGACAGATACGCAGTATTTT

D: TRBD2
V: TRBV18
size: -
J: TRBJ2-1
CDR3: CASSPDRGGGNSYNEQFF
DNA: TGTGCCAGCTCACCAGATCGCGGCGGGGGGAACTCCTACAATGAGCAGTTCTTC

D: -
V: TRBV6-6
size: -
J: TRBJ1-3
CDR3: CASSPGGPPFSGNTIYF
DNA: TGTGCCAGCAGTCCCGGGGGTCCCCCCTTCTCTGGAAACACCATATATTTT

D: -
V: TRBV15
size: once
J: TRBJ1-5
CDR3: CATSREGRQPQHF
DNA: TGTGCCACCAGCAGAGAAGGGAGGCAGCCCCAGCATTTT

D: TRBD2
V: TRBV9
size: -
J: TRBJ2-1
CDR3: CASSDGTIYDEQFF
DNA: TGTGCCAGCAGCGACGGGACTATTTACGATGAGCAGTTCTTC

D: TRBD2
V: TRBV7-8
size: -
J: TRBJ2-3
CDR3: CASSRTSGSWDTQYF
DNA: TGTGCCAGCAGCCGAACTAGCGGGAGTTGGGATACGCAGTATTTT

D: -
V: TRBV4-1
size: -
J: TRBJ1-3
CDR3: CASSPPESLSSGNTIYF
DNA: TGCGCCAGCAGCCCCCCTGAGTCCCTCTCCTCTGGAAACACCATATATTTT

D: -
V: TRBV12-3/TRBV12-4
size: once
J: TRBJ2-7
CDR3: CASRSWGDYEQYF
DNA: TGTGCCAGCAGGAGCTGGGGGGACTACGAGCAGTACTTC

D: -
V: TRBV29-1
size: many
J: TRBJ1-2
CDR3: CSVEGGAFYGYTF
DNA: TGCAGCGTCGAGGGAGGGGCATTCTATGGCTACACCTTC

D: -
V: TRBV18
size: -
J: TRBJ1-3
CDR3: CASSPGEGRNTIYF
DNA: TGTGCCAGCTCACCTGGTGAGGGCCGAAACACCATATATTTT

D: -
V: TRBV5-4
size: -
J: TRBJ2-7
CDR3: CASSLDGGRGEQYF
DNA: TGTGCCAGCAGCTTGGATGGAGGGAGAGGCGAGCAGTACTTC

D: TRBD2
V: TRBV5-6
size: -
J: TRBJ2-3
CDR3: CASSLPQRDLADTQYF
DNA: TGTGCCAGCAGCTTGCCCCAGCGGGACCTGGCAGATACGCAGTATTTT

D: -
V: TRBV27
size: -
J: TRBJ2-2
CDR3: CASRPYEGNTGELFF
DNA: TGTGCCAGCAGACCTTATGAGGGGAACACCGGGGAGCTGTTTTTT

D: -
V: TRBV11-3
size: -
J: TRBJ2-1
CDR3: CASSPTSTNEQFF
DNA: TGTGCCAGCAGCCCAACTAGCACCAATGAGCAGTTCTTC

D: -
V: TRBV27
size: -
J: TRBJ2-1
CDR3: CASSFGSISYNEQFF
DNA: TGTGCCAGCAGTTTCGGGAGTATCTCCTACAATGAGCAGTTCTTC

D: -
V: TRBV5-1
size: -
J: TRBJ2-5
CDR3: CASSLRGWAETQYF
DNA: TGCGCCAGCAGCTTGCGGGGTTGGGCGGAGACCCAGTACTTC

D: TRBD2
V: TRBV5-1
size: -
J: TRBJ2-1
CDR3: CASSLASGRAGDNEQFF
DNA: TGCGCCAGCAGCTTGGCTAGCGGGAGGGCCGGGGACAATGAGCAGTTCTTC

D: -
V: TRBV2
size: few
J: TRBJ1-5
CDR3: CASSREGSNQPQHF
DNA: TGTGCCAGCAGTCGCGAGGGAAGCAATCAGCCCCAGCATTTT

D: -
V: TRBV28
size: -
J: TRBJ2-3
CDR3: CASSYRNSAQYF
DNA: TGTGCCAGCAGTTACCGTAACTCGGCGCAGTATTTT

D: TRBD1
V: TRBV7-8
size: -
J: TRBJ1-6
CDR3: CASSLGQGGSPLHF
DNA: TGTGCCAGCAGCTTAGGGCAGGGGGGTTCACCCCTCCACTTT

D: -
V: TRBV5-1
size: -
J: TRBJ2-7
CDR3: CASSQDTVSYEQYF
DNA: TGCGCCAGCAGTCAAGACACAGTCTCCTACGAGCAGTACTTC

D: TRBD1
V: TRBV6-6
size: -
J: TRBJ1-1
CDR3: CASSLTRQGRTEAFF
DNA: TGTGCCAGCAGCCTCACCCGACAGGGAAGGACTGAAGCTTTCTTT